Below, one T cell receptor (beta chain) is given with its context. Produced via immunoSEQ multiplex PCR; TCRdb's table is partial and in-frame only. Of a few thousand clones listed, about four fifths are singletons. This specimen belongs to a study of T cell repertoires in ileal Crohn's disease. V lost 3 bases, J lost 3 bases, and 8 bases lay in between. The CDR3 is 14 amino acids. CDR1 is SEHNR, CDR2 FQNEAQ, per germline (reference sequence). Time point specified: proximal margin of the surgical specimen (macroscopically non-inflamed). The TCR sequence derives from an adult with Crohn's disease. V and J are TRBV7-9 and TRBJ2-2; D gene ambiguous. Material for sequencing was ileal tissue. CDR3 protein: CASSFFRDTGELFF. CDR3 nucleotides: TGTGCCAGCAGCTTTTTCCGGGACACCGGGGAGCTGTTTTTT.